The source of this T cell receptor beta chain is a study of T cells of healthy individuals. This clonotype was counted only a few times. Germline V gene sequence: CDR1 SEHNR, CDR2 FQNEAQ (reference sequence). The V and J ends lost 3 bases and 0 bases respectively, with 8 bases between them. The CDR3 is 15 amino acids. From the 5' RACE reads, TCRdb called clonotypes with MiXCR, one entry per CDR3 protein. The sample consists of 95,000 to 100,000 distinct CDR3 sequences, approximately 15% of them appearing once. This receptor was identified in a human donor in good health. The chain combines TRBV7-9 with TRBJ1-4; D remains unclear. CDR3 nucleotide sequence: TGTGCCAGCAGCTTGTTGGGTGCAACTAATGAAAAACTGTTTTTT. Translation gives CASSLLGATNEKLFF.